This T cell receptor (beta chain) is from a study of response to subunit inactivated influenza vaccine. TCRdb re-called the RT-PCR reads through MiXCR, storing one row per CDR3 protein. This table holds some 550,000 distinct CDR3 sequences, around a quarter found once. The germline V gene encodes CDR1 ENHRY and CDR2 SYGVKD. V was pared by 4 bases and J by 2 bases, with 8 bases of the junction left unmatched. The CDR3 covers 16 residues. The same data also went into a second study, on T cells expressing NK-cell markers. Turning to that study: TCR beta cDNA was generated via 5'RACE template switching incorporating UMIs. TCR beta repertoires came from sorted CD3+CD56+NKG2C+, CD3+CD56+NKG2C- and CD3+CD56-NKG2C+ T cells.

The chain combines TRBV10-3 with TRBJ2-3; 8 bases fit TRBD2. This clonotype was sampled from a man in his fifties who received an inactivated influenza vaccine. The specimen was CD4+ T cells sorted from PBMCs, collected about 11 days after vaccination. CDR3 DNA sequence: TGTGCCATCAGTGGATTGGTAGCGGGGAACACAGATACGCAGTATTTT. It translates to CAISGLVAGNTDTQYF.